The source of this T cell receptor (beta chain) is a study of T-cell memory formation after mild COVID-19. Study-wide context: Largely donor-specific sequence clusters came from a couple of donors.

CDR3 size: 16 residues. The V gene end was trimmed by 2 bases and the J gene end by 2 bases; junction bases not matched to a gene: 9. Germline assignment: CDR1 SQVTM and CDR2 ANQGSEA. Overall study results and limits: Day 15 to 85 contracting clones showed balanced CD4/CD8; day 15 to 37 expanders favored CD4+. Researchers report contracting CD4+ clones mostly in CM and EM, with CD8+ clones in EMRA.

TCRalpha and TCRbeta libraries used 5'RACE with constant-segment primers and UMIs. TCRdb reanalysed the 5' RACE reads using MiXCR and keeps one entry per CDR3 protein. Among 140,000 to 150,000 distinct CDR3 sequences, approximately 25% were seen once, and the ten largest hold approximately 25%. In this sample, this clonotype turned up a few times. What it binds is not known. The sequence was obtained from an adult woman who had mild COVID-19 (a few samples of this study predate the infection). Cell type and time point are not known. Sequenced material: PBMCs or a T cell subset sorted from them (not recorded which). The rearrangement links TRBV29-1 to TRBJ2-7, with 10 nucleotides matching TRBD2. The chain's CDR3 is CSVEPLLAGVTYEQYF. In DNA, the CDR3 is TGCAGCGTTGAACCCCTTCTAGCGGGAGTTACCTACGAGCAGTACTTC.